Listed here are 30 T cell receptor beta chains from one sample, sequenced in a study of T cell responses to AZD1222 COVID-19 vaccine. Sequenced by immunoSEQ multiplex PCR; TCRdb stores in-frame clones only, minus some. Among tens of thousands of clones listed, over 75% were seen once. The sample was peripheral blood, taken 28 days after the second AZD1222 dose. The receptors shown here come from an adult who received the AZD1222 COVID-19 vaccine.

The rearrangement joins TRBV29-1 to TRBJ1-3; D might be TRBD1 (6 bases). CDR1 SQVTM and CDR2 ANQGSEA come from the germline V gene. The CDR3 is made up of 14 amino acids. Trimming took off 7 bases at V and 1 base at J, with 14 bases between the two ends. The CDR3 bases are TGCAGCGCCGAAGGAGGGGGGTCTGGAAACACCATATATTTT. Protein product: CSAEGGGSGNTIYF.

This chain connects TRBV5-1 to TRBJ1-3, with no clear D. The V gene lost 4 bases and the J gene lost 4 bases, with 6 bases spanning the gap. Germline CDR1 SGHRS, CDR2 YFSETQ. The CDR3 has 12 residues. In nucleotides, the CDR3 is TGCGCCAGCAGCCCGGACGGAAACACCATATATTTT. Its protein product is CASSPDGNTIYF. Variable domain in full (rest from reference TRBV5-1 and TRBJ1-3): KAGVTQTPRYLIKTRGQQVTLSCSPISGHRSVSWYQQTPGQGLQFLFEYFSETQRNKGNFPGRFSGRQFSNSRSEMNVSTLELGDSALYLCASSPDGNTIYFGEGSWLTVV.

The CDR3 DNA follows: TGTGCCAGCAGGATTGGTGGGACCTCGGTCTATGAGCAGTTCTTC. Amino acids: CASRIGGTSVYEQFF. The genes are TRBV28 and TRBJ2-1; D may correspond to TRBD1 or TRBD2 (5 bases each). Germline V gene data show CDR1 as MDHEN and CDR2 as SYDVKM. V was cut by 6 bases and J by 8 bases, with 20 bases left in between. CDR3 length equals 15 residues.

The J gene is TRBJ2-5, the V gene TRBV6-5, with D maybe TRBD1 (6 bases). CDR1 and CDR2 from the germline V gene are MNHEY and SVGAGI. This CDR3 has 15 residues. V was trimmed by 2 bases and J by 5 bases, leaving 15 bases between them. The CDR3 coding sequence is TGTGCCAGCAGTTACCGTGGGACAATTAGTGAGACCCAGTACTTC. As protein: CASSYRGTISETQYF.

J is TRBJ2-6 and V is TRBV19; D gene ambiguous. Trimming removed 8 bases from V and 0 bases from J, with 8 bases in between. The germline CDR1 and CDR2 sequences are LNHDA and SQIVND (reference sequence). The CDR3 consists of 14 residues. This CDR3 is CASVQSSGANVLTF. The CDR3 DNA reads as TGTGCCAGTGTACAGAGCTCTGGGGCCAACGTCCTGACTTTC.

CDR3 sequence (DNA): TGTGCCAGCAGTCCATCCCCGGCAGGGACTTCTAACTATGGCTACACCTTC. Protein: CASSPSPAGTSNYGYTF. This chain connects TRBV6-6 to TRBJ1-2, with D possibly TRBD1 on 5 matching bases. V was pared by 5 bases and J by 0 bases, with 19 bases between. The CDR3 extends over 17 amino acids. CDR1 and CDR2 from the germline V gene are MNHNY and SVGAGI (reference sequence).

The chain combines TRBV5-6 with TRBJ2-7; D is unresolved. This CDR3 spans 14 amino acids. Per germline, CDR1 SGHDT and CDR2 YYEEEE. The V end was cut by 1 base, the J end by 2 bases, with 10 bases between. The CDR3: CASSLFQLPYEQYF. As DNA, the CDR3 is TGTGCCAGCAGCTTGTTCCAACTCCCCTACGAGCAGTACTTC.

Here the CDR3 reads CASSYSSPDRGAFF. The CDR3 DNA sequence: TGTGCCAGCAGTTACTCTTCCCCGGACAGGGGTGCTTTCTTT. J is TRBJ1-1 and V is TRBV6-5; 9 nucleotides align to TRBD1. CDR3 length: 14 amino acids. Germline loops: CDR1 MNHEY, CDR2 SVGAGI. The V gene end was trimmed by 0 bases and the J gene end by 11 bases; junction bases not matched to a gene: 7.

This clone is a singleton in its sample. The V gene is TRBV7-3, the J gene TRBJ2-1; 9 bases align to TRBD2. Germline V gene sequence: CDR1 SGHTA, CDR2 FQGTGA. V was clipped by 1 base and J by 5 bases; unmatched bases: 12. CDR3 length: 18 amino acids. The CDR3 nucleotides read TGTGCCAGCAGCTTAAGACACCCGACTAGCGGATCCAACAATGAGCAGTTCTTC. It is translated as CASSLRHPTSGSNNEQFF. Together with reference TRBV7-3 and TRBJ2-1, the CDR3 gives the full variable domain: GAGVSQTPSNKVTEKGKYVELRCDPISGHTALYWYRQSLGQGPEFLIYFQGTGAADDSGLPNDRFFAVRPEGSVSTLKIQRTERGDSAVYLCASSLRHPTSGSNNEQFFGPGTRLTVL.

This chain connects TRBV6-5 to TRBJ1-2, with unresolved D. The CDR3 is 13 residues long. CDR1 is MNHEY, CDR2 SVGAGI, per germline. V was cut by 7 bases and J by 8 bases, with 17 bases left in between. CDR3 sequence: CASTLRFAEGYTF. The CDR3 DNA reads as TGTGCCAGCACACTAAGATTTGCCGAGGGCTACACCTTC.

The chain joins TRBV6-5 to TRBJ2-3; D is possibly TRBD2 (7 bases). Germline V CDR1 and CDR2: MNHEY, SVGAGI. The CDR3 runs to 14 residues. Trimming cost V 6 bases and J 4 bases, with 14 bases left between them. The CDR3 region is CASRTSGGPDTQYF. In DNA form, the CDR3 reads TGTGCCAGCAGAACTTCGGGGGGCCCAGATACGCAGTATTTT.

The DNA for the CDR3 is TGTGCCAGCAGCCCTGGGAGAGACACTGAAGCTTTCTTT. Translated, it gives CASSPGRDTEAFF. The V and J genes are TRBV5-4 and TRBJ1-1; D is unclear. The germline V gene has CDR1 SGHNT and CDR2 YYREEE (reference sequence). This CDR3 spans 13 amino acids. Deletions cut 4 bases from V and 3 bases from J, with 10 bases between.

The chain links TRBV5-1 to TRBJ1-1; weak D call: TRBD1 (6 bases). This CDR3 has 15 residues. With 5 bases removed from V and 2 bases from J, the gap between germline ends came to 16 bases. CDR1 is SGHRS, CDR2 YFSETQ, per germline. The CDR3 nucleotides are TGCGCCAGCAGTTTAACCGGGACACTAAACACTGAAGCTTTCTTT. Protein product: CASSLTGTLNTEAFF.

The CDR3 sequence is CAWSTNGHPSITGELFF. For the CDR3, the DNA is TGTGCCTGGAGCACCAACGGACACCCCTCTATAACCGGGGAGCTGTTTTTT. V and J are TRBV30 and TRBJ2-2, with D maybe TRBD1 (5 bases). The CDR3 has 17 amino acids. V was pared by 3 bases and J by 5 bases, with 22 bases between. The germline CDR1 and CDR2 sequences are GTSNPN and SVGIG (reference sequence).

This chain links TRBV19 with TRBJ2-6; 8 bases line up with TRBD2. J lost 2 bases, V lost 3 bases, and 3 bases had no gene match. This CDR3 is built from 16 residues. CDR1 is LNHDA, CDR2 SQIVND, per germline (reference sequence). CDR3 DNA sequence: TGTGCCAGTAGTATTTCGCGGGGGGCTGGGGCCAACGTCCTGACTTTC. Amino acid sequence: CASSISRGAGANVLTF. Drawing the rest from reference TRBV19 and TRBJ2-6, the complete variable domain is DGGITQSPKYLFRKEGQNVTLSCEQNLNHDAMYWYRQDPGQGLRLIYYSQIVNDFQKGDIAEGYSVSREKKESFPLTVTSAQKNPTAFYLCASSISRGAGANVLTFGAGSRLTVL.

This rearrangement joins TRBV5-8 to TRBJ2-3, with a tentative D call TRBD2 (6 bases). This CDR3 has 17 residues. The V gene's germline CDR1 is SGHTS and CDR2 YDEGEE. V was trimmed by 0 bases and J by 3 bases, leaving 17 bases between them. This CDR3 is CASSLGASGVPTDTQYF. CDR3 coding DNA: TGTGCCAGCAGCTTGGGAGCTTCGGGAGTTCCAACAGATACGCAGTATTTT. The full variable domain, completed using reference TRBV5-8 and TRBJ2-3, is EAGVTQSPTHLIKTRGQQATLRCSPISGHTSVYWYQQALGLGLQFLLWYDEGEERNRGNFPPRFSGRQFPNYSSELNVNALELEDSALYLCASSLGASGVPTDTQYFGPGTRLTVL.

The rearrangement uses TRBV29-1 and TRBJ1-2, with no clear D. The length of the CDR3 is 11 residues. V lost 5 bases, J lost 8 bases, and 12 bases lay in between. Germline lookup yields CDR1 SQVTM and CDR2 ANQGSEA. The CDR3 sequence is CSVSREGGYTF. DNA of the CDR3: TGCAGCGTTAGCCGAGAAGGAGGCTACACCTTC.

This chain links TRBV27 with TRBJ1-2; 8 bases fit TRBD1. The trim removed 7 bases at V and 3 bases at J, leaving 4 bases unmatched. Germline V gene data show CDR1 as MNHEY and CDR2 as SMNVEV (reference sequence). The CDR3 sequence is 13 residues long. The CDR3 DNA follows: TGTGCCAGCAAGATACAGGGGGACTATGGCTACACCTTC. Translating gives CASKIQGDYGYTF.

This clone was detected only once. The V and J genes are TRBV5-6 and TRBJ2-7; TRBD2 is a possible D gene (6 bases). Germline assignment: CDR1 SGHDT and CDR2 YYEEEE. This CDR3 has 14 amino acids. V lost 1 base and J lost 7, with 15 bases in between. The DNA of the CDR3 is TGTGCCAGCAGCTTGCCGGGACTCCATGAGGAGCAGTACTTC. Protein sequence: CASSLPGLHEEQYF.

The CDR3 protein is CASSRVETGNSPLHF. In nucleotides, the CDR3 is TGTGCCAGCTCCCGGGTAGAGACGGGGAATTCACCCCTCCACTTT. This chain links TRBV18 with TRBJ1-6; unclear D gene. The length of the CDR3 is 15 residues. The germline V gene has CDR1 KGHSH and CDR2 LQKENI. Trimming took off 6 bases at V and 7 bases at J, with 16 bases between the two ends.

The J gene is TRBJ2-1, the V gene TRBV7-3, with D tentatively TRBD1 (6 bases). The CDR3 loop spans 15 amino acids. The V end was cut by 5 bases, the J end by 0 bases, with 11 bases between. CDR1 SGHTA and CDR2 FQGTGA come from the germline V gene. CDR3 sequence: CASSPDSNSYNEQFF. The CDR3, as DNA: TGTGCCAGCAGCCCGGACAGTAACTCCTACAATGAGCAGTTCTTC.

This clone was recorded only once. The chain employs TRBV28 and TRBJ1-1; D call uncertain. From germline, CDR1 is MDHEN and CDR2 SYDVKM. V gave up 7 bases and J gave up 0 bases, with 6 bases separating them. CDR3 length: 12 residues. CDR3 protein: CASMVMNTEAFF. CDR3 DNA sequence: TGTGCCAGCATGGTTATGAACACTGAAGCTTTCTTT.

This chain connects TRBV30 to TRBJ2-3; 9 nucleotides agree with TRBD2. This CDR3 comprises 15 residues. Germline values: CDR1 GTSNPN, CDR2 SVGIG (reference sequence). With 2 bases clipped from V and 1 base from J, the junction kept 4 bases outside the gene matches. The CDR3 nucleotides read TGTGCCTGGAGTTCGAAGCGGGAGGGCACAGATACGCAGTATTTT. This codes for CAWSSKREGTDTQYF.

As DNA, the CDR3 is TGTGCCAGCACGCGACAGGGGGCCACTGAAGCTTTCTTT. This encodes CASTRQGATEAFF. This chain links TRBV25-1 with TRBJ1-1; 10 bases are a match to TRBD1. The CDR3 has 13 residues. Germline V gene sequence: CDR1 MGHDK, CDR2 SYGVNS. V dropped 7 bases and J dropped 4; count of bases not matched to a gene: 3. The complete variable domain, with remaining parts taken from reference TRBV25-1 and TRBJ1-1, reads EADIYQTPRYLVIGTGKKITLECSQTMGHDKMYWYQQDPGMELHLIHYSYGVNSTEKGDLSSESTVSRIRTEHFPLTLESARPSHTSQYLCASTRQGATEAFFGQGTRLTVV.

This clone appeared a few times. The J gene is TRBJ1-3, the V gene TRBV2; D not resolved. Germline V gives CDR1 SNHLY, CDR2 FYNNEI. With 6 bases removed from V and 4 bases from J, the gap between germline ends came to 10 bases. The CDR3 runs to 13 residues. CDR3 DNA sequence: TGTGCCAGCAGCCTGGACGGAGGAAACACCATATATTTT. Translation gives CASSLDGGNTIYF.

The chain couples TRBV12-2 to TRBJ2-7; the listed D gene, TRBD2, was not tested against the DNA. TRBV12-2 is flagged as a pseudogene. The CDR3 has 17 residues. CDR3 region: CASRLVGAGRGPYEQYF. DNA for the CDR3: TGTGCAAGTCGCTTAGTTGGAGCGGGTCGCGGACCTTACGAGCAGTACTTC.

This chain connects TRBV19 to TRBJ1-5, with 11 nucleotides matching TRBD1. The V gene's germline CDR1 is LNHDA and CDR2 SQIVND (reference sequence). Trimming took 5 bases from V and 3 from J; bases not matched to a gene: 18. The CDR3 spans 20 residues. CDR3 sequence (DNA): TGTGCCAGTAGTCTATCCGGGACAGGGGGACCCTTTTTCCTCAATCAGCCCCAGCATTTT. This sequence encodes CASSLSGTGGPFFLNQPQHF. The full variable domain, in which reference TRBV19 and TRBJ1-5 provide the parts outside the CDR3, is DGGITQSPKYLFRKEGQNVTLSCEQNLNHDAMYWYRQDPGQGLRLIYYSQIVNDFQKGDIAEGYSVSREKKESFPLTVTSAQKNPTAFYLCASSLSGTGGPFFLNQPQHFGDGTRLSIL.

This chain connects TRBV7-2 to TRBJ2-2, with a tentative D call TRBD1 (6 bases). Looked up from germline, CDR1 is SGHTA and CDR2 is FQGNSA. The CDR3 extends over 15 amino acids. Trimming left V 5 bases short and J 3 bases short, with 13 bases between. DNA of the CDR3: TGTGCCAGCAGCCCGATAACAGGGTACACCGGGGAGCTGTTTTTT. Protein product: CASSPITGYTGELFF.

This clone appeared a few times. V and J are TRBV3-1 (or the pseudogene TRBV3-2) and TRBJ2-3; 14 bases match TRBD2. CDR1 LGHDT and CDR2 YNNKEL come from the germline V gene (reference sequence). Trimming removed 4 bases from V and 5 bases from J; junction bases left unmatched: 8. CDR3 length equals 17 residues. In DNA form, the CDR3 reads TGTGCCAGCAGCCGGCTCGGGACTAGCGGGAGTAGAGATACGCAGTATTTT. This encodes CASSRLGTSGSRDTQYF.

The chain combines TRBV14 with TRBJ2-2; D is unresolved. The V end lost 4 bases, the J end lost 1 base, and 7 bases lay between the germline ends. CDR1 is SGHDN and CDR2 is FVKESK in the germline V gene. There are 14 residues in the CDR3. The DNA for the CDR3 is TGTGCCAGCAGCCCTCACAAGAACACCGGGGAGCTGTTTTTT. It is translated as CASSPHKNTGELFF.